The clone carrying this T cell receptor beta chain was counted a single time. The target antigen is unknown. The data derive from a study of OX40 agonist ivuxolimab in advanced cancers. For the study at large: Mean age 60 years, range about 20 to 79; roughly 80% male.

Overall study findings and caveats: Antigen specificity remained undetermined for the expanded peripheral T cells.

Assay used: immunoSEQ multiplex PCR; TCRdb lists only in-frame clones, some missing. Seen here are about 83,000 clones, about 88% observed once, and the top ten hold around 1.5%. This material consisted of CD4+ or CD8+ T cells sorted from blood, taken in a trial of the OX40 agonist ivuxolimab. The sequence was obtained from an adult with an advanced solid tumor such as melanoma, head and neck, liver or kidney cancer.

The CDR3 here is CASSPGQSYGYTF. As DNA, the CDR3 is TGTGCCAGCAGCCCAGGACAGTCCTATGGCTACACCTTC. The rearrangement joins TRBV5-4 to TRBJ1-2, with TRBD1 as a possible D gene (6 bases). The length of the CDR3 is 13 residues. V lost 4 bases to trimming and J lost 4 bases, with 11 bases between them. Germline V gene data show CDR1 as SGHNT and CDR2 as YYREEE (reference sequence).